The 15 T cell receptor beta chains below were found in one sample sequenced in a study of blood T cell repertoires in COVID-19. Assay: immunoSEQ multiplex PCR; the TCRdb copy retains only in-frame clones and omits some. The data contain roughly 120,000 clones, roughly 90% of them singletons. Sequencing was performed on peripheral blood. The receptor source for this set is a man between 60 and 70 years old with COVID-19, enrolled during active disease.

This clone was observed a handful of times. The chain combines TRBV29-1 with TRBJ2-2, with TRBD1 matching over 8 bases. The CDR3 is made up of 13 amino acids. CDR1 is SQVTM and CDR2 is ANQGSEA in the germline V gene. Germline trimming cut 3 bases from V and 5 bases from J; bases unmatched to any gene: 2. The CDR3 spells CSVDRGRTGELFF. The CDR3 DNA is TGCAGCGTTGACAGGGGGCGAACCGGGGAGCTGTTTTTT.

This chain uses TRBV15 with TRBJ1-6, with 7 bases lining up with TRBD1. The V segment lost 0 bases and the J segment 14 bases; nucleotides outside the gene matches: 22. CDR1 LNHNV and CDR2 YYDKDF come from the germline V gene (reference sequence). This CDR3 contains 19 residues. CDR3 sequence reads: CATSRDLPKAWTGNRTLHF. The CDR3 nucleotides read TGTGCCACCAGCAGAGACCTTCCCAAAGCATGGACAGGCAACCGGACCCTCCACTTT.

This rearrangement joins TRBV7-3 to TRBJ2-2; D is unclear. The germline V and J ends were trimmed by 5 bases and 1 base, with 5 bases remaining between them. The germline V gene has CDR1 SGHTA and CDR2 FQGTGA. The CDR3 has 13 amino acids. The chain's CDR3 is CASSPWNTGELFF. In nucleotides, the CDR3 is TGTGCCAGCAGCCCCTGGAACACCGGGGAGCTGTTTTTT. The whole variable domain, filled in from reference TRBV7-3 and TRBJ2-2, reads GAGVSQTPSNKVTEKGKYVELRCDPISGHTALYWYRQSLGQGPEFLIYFQGTGAADDSGLPNDRFFAVRPEGSVSTLKIQRTERGDSAVYLCASSPWNTGELFFGEGSRLTVL.

The chain recombines TRBV3-1 (or the pseudogene TRBV3-2) with TRBJ2-1, with 8 bases aligning to TRBD2. The CDR3 totals 14 residues. J lost 8 bases, V lost 2 bases, and 5 bases had no gene match. From germline, CDR1 is LGHDT and CDR2 YNNKEL (reference sequence). CDR3: CASSQTGTSDEQFF. CDR3 sequence (DNA): TGTGCCAGCAGCCAAACTGGGACTAGTGATGAGCAGTTCTTC.

The chain links TRBV11-1 to TRBJ2-3; tentative D call: TRBD1 (5 bases). The germline V and J ends were trimmed by 5 bases and 6 bases, with 15 bases remaining between them. In germline, CDR1 is SGHAT, CDR2 FQDESV (reference sequence). The CDR3 extends over 14 amino acids. CDR3 DNA: TGTGCCAGCAGCATGAACCTAGGGGCTGATACGCAGTATTTT. Its translation is CASSMNLGADTQYF.

V is TRBV5-1 and J is TRBJ2-5, with TRBD2 matching over 11 bases. This CDR3 comprises 16 residues. Germline V gene lookup returns CDR1 SGHRS and CDR2 YFSETQ. V lost 4 bases to trimming and J lost 0 bases; unmatched junction nucleotides: 5. The CDR3 region is CASSPTSGVYQETQYF. DNA of the CDR3: TGCGCCAGCAGCCCGACTAGCGGGGTGTACCAAGAGACCCAGTACTTC.

V is TRBV4-2 and J is TRBJ1-2, with D maybe TRBD1 (6 bases). The CDR3 is 13 amino acids. CDR1 is LGHNA, CDR2 YNFKEQ, per germline. V lost 1 base to trimming and J lost 4 bases, with 7 bases between them. CDR3 loop: CASSQATGYGYTF. In nucleotides, the CDR3 is TGTGCCAGCAGCCAAGCGACAGGCTATGGCTACACCTTC.

The J gene is TRBJ2-1, the V gene TRBV28; weak D call: TRBD1 (6 bases). The CDR3 totals 14 residues. Trimming left V 5 bases short and J 6 bases short, with 14 bases between. Germline CDR1 reads MDHEN; CDR2 reads SYDVKM. The DNA of the CDR3 is TGTGCCAGCAGTAATTCTGGACAGCTCAATGAGCAGTTCTTC. This encodes CASSNSGQLNEQFF.

This rearrangement joins TRBV3-1 (or the pseudogene TRBV3-2) to TRBJ2-3, with D possibly being TRBD1 (6 bases). Deletions cut 9 bases from V and 1 base from J, with 14 bases between. From germline, CDR1 is LGHDT and CDR2 YNNKEL (reference sequence). The CDR3 loop spans 14 amino acids. The CDR3 is CASTEKGGTDTQYF. DNA for the CDR3: TGTGCCAGTACCGAGAAGGGGGGCACAGATACGCAGTATTTT.

The chain recombines TRBV4-1 with TRBJ2-3; 7 nucleotides line up with TRBD2. The CDR3 is 15 residues long. Germline V gene data show CDR1 as MGHRA and CDR2 as YSYEKL. Trimming removed 1 base from V and 3 bases from J; junction bases left unmatched: 4. Here the CDR3 reads CASSQVGGRTDTQYF. CDR3 DNA: TGCGCCAGCAGCCAAGTCGGGGGGAGAACAGATACGCAGTATTTT.

The rearrangement uses TRBV5-1 and TRBJ2-7; weak D call: TRBD1 (6 bases). Germline V gene lookup returns CDR1 SGHRS and CDR2 YFSETQ. V was pared by 3 bases and J by 1 base, with 8 bases between. CDR3 length: 13 residues. CDR3 protein: CASSSTGSYEQYF. The DNA for the CDR3 is TGCGCCAGCAGCTCAACAGGGTCCTACGAGCAGTACTTC.

The chain has TRBV19 and TRBJ1-4; D is uncertain. Trimming left V 10 bases short and J 11 bases short, with 20 bases between. The CDR3 extends over 13 amino acids. Looked up from germline, CDR1 is LNHDA and CDR2 is SQIVND (reference sequence). The CDR3: CATTDRGEWKLFF. The CDR3 bases are TGTGCCACCACAGATCGCGGGGAATGGAAACTGTTTTTT.

V is TRBV27 and J is TRBJ2-7; 11 bases line up with TRBD2. The CDR3 spans 16 residues. V shed 4 bases and J 0 bases; nucleotides not matched to a gene: 5. Germline CDR1 is MNHEY and CDR2 is SMNVEV (reference sequence). The CDR3 DNA reads as TGTGCCAGCAGTTCCGGACTAGCGGGCCTCTCCTACGAGCAGTACTTC. Translation gives CASSSGLAGLSYEQYF.

This sequence joins TRBV13 and TRBJ2-7; TRBD1 matches at 7 bases. The CDR3 spans 13 residues. CDR1 PRHDT and CDR2 FYEKMQ come from the germline V gene (reference sequence). The V and J ends lost 3 bases and 4 bases, in that order; junction bases with no gene match: 3. CDR3 sequence (DNA): TGTGCCAGCAGCTTCGGGACAGCTTACGAGCAGTACTTC. Translating it yields CASSFGTAYEQYF.

In DNA, the CDR3 is TGCGCCAGCAGTCAAGCCCGAATTCCTAGACAGGGGGTCCCTGAAGCTTTCTTT. It codes for CASSQARIPRQGVPEAFF. The rearrangement joins TRBV23-1 to TRBJ1-1, with 9 bases identical to TRBD1. TRBV23-1 is sorted into the ORF group, with uncertain function. This CDR3 region has 18 residues. The junction had 16 bases not matched to a gene; V was cut back by 2 bases and J by 6 bases.